These 21 T cell receptor beta chains were sequenced from one sample in a study of T cells after yellow fever vaccination. TCRdb itself ran the 5' RACE reads through MiXCR, one entry per CDR3 protein. The data contain 300,000 or so distinct CDR3 sequences, 7.5% to 9.5% of them singletons. Source: CD4+ T cells sorted from PBMCs, taken 5 days after the yellow fever booster vaccination. The receptors shown here come from a man younger than 30 who received the YFV17D yellow fever vaccine.

The rearrangement joins TRBV20-1 to TRBJ1-1; D ambiguous. From germline, CDR1 is DFQATT and CDR2 SNEGSKA (reference sequence). The length of the CDR3 is 13 residues. Trimming pared 1 base from V and 1 base from J, leaving 7 bases between. The chain's CDR3 is CSARGQANTEAFF. For the CDR3, the DNA is TGCAGTGCTAGAGGGCAGGCGAACACTGAAGCTTTCTTT.

The chain carries TRBV4-2 and TRBJ1-2, with D unclear. From germline, CDR1 is LGHNA and CDR2 YNFKEQ. Between the trimmed V and J ends, which lost 4 bases and 3 bases, there was a span of 15 bases. This CDR3 has 15 amino acids. This CDR3 reads CASSLALGDDYGYTF. CDR3 DNA sequence: TGTGCCAGCAGCCTCGCTCTTGGGGATGACTATGGCTACACCTTC.

This clonotype was detected only a few times. The gene calls are TRBV12-3 or TRBV12-4 and TRBJ1-1; 8 nucleotides align to TRBD1. The V gene end was trimmed by 6 bases and the J gene end by 0 bases; junction bases not matched to a gene: 3. This CDR3 region has 14 residues. CDR3 coding DNA: TGTGCCAGCAGGGTGGGACAGGTGAACACTGAAGCTTTCTTT. This sequence encodes CASRVGQVNTEAFF.

The chain recombines TRBV6-1 with TRBJ2-1, with D perhaps assigned TRBD1 or TRBD2 (5 bases each). The CDR3 loop spans 15 amino acids. V was shortened by 5 bases and J by 6 bases, with 17 bases between the two germline ends. CDR1 and CDR2 (germline): MNHNS, SASEGT. CDR3 region: CASSSRDGDLNEQFF. Written as DNA, the CDR3 is TGTGCCAGCAGTTCCCGGGACGGGGACCTCAATGAGCAGTTCTTC.

This clonotype was detected a few times. The chain employs TRBV5-1 and TRBJ2-3; the match to TRBD2 covers 8 bases. With 0 bases clipped from V and 4 bases from J, the junction kept 13 bases outside the gene matches. The CDR3 runs 18 residues. The germline CDR1 and CDR2 sequences are SGHRS and YFSETQ. The CDR3 loop is CASSLAPGGPFLADTQYF. The CDR3 DNA is TGCGCCAGCAGCTTGGCTCCGGGGGGGCCGTTTTTGGCAGATACGCAGTATTTT.

This clonotype was seen only a few times. The chain is built from TRBV6-2 or TRBV6-3 and TRBJ1-5; weak D call: TRBD1 (6 bases). Deletions cut 3 bases from V and 1 base from J, with 13 bases between. Germline V gives CDR1 MNHEY, CDR2 SVGEGT. CDR3 size: 16 residues. The CDR3 bases are TGTGCCAGCAGTTATCCGACAGGCGTGAGCAATCAGCCCCAGCATTTT. Its protein is CASSYPTGVSNQPQHF.

This clonotype was picked up a small number of times. The chain combines TRBV19 with TRBJ1-1; TRBD1 is a possible D gene (5 bases). CDR1 LNHDA and CDR2 SQIVND come from the germline V gene (reference sequence). The CDR3 sequence is 16 residues long. V was clipped by 0 bases and J by 5 bases, with 16 bases between them. The CDR3 DNA follows: TGTGCCAGTAGTATAGATCCGGGACGGATTAGGACTGAAGCTTTCTTT. Translation gives CASSIDPGRIRTEAFF.

J is TRBJ1-6 and V is TRBV4-1; 7 bases fit TRBD1. Germline V gene sequence: CDR1 MGHRA, CDR2 YSYEKL. The V segment lost 4 bases and the J segment 7 bases; nucleotides outside the gene matches: 10. This CDR3 has 16 residues. The CDR3, as DNA: TGCGCCAGCAGCCCCCAAAGTGGGACAGAAAATTCACCCCTCCACTTT. This gives the protein CASSPQSGTENSPLHF.

CDR3 sequence reads: CASSQDWANVLTF. CDR3 bases: TGCGCCAGCAGCCAAGATTGGGCCAACGTCCTGACTTTC. The chain carries TRBV4-3 and TRBJ2-6; the D is unclear. CDR1 and CDR2 (germline): LGHNA, YSLEER. The CDR3 is made up of 13 amino acids. Between the trimmed V and J ends, which lost 0 bases and 5 bases, there was a span of 2 bases.

At least ten counts were recorded for this clonotype. This chain links TRBV20-1 with TRBJ1-3; D gene unclear. V lost 4 bases and J lost 0, with 16 bases in between. The CDR3 contains 16 residues. Germline values: CDR1 DFQATT, CDR2 SNEGSKA (reference sequence). The CDR3 is CSAISLRWSSGNTIYF. The CDR3 DNA follows: TGCAGTGCTATTTCTTTGCGGTGGAGCTCTGGAAACACCATATATTTT.

A note on this clonotype: At one end the junction does not follow the germline gene, possibly because of a read error. The chain combines TRBV3-1 with TRBJ1-1; D is uncertain. The germline gives CDR1 LGHDT, CDR2 YNNKEL (reference sequence). The CDR3 sequence is 14 residues long. Here the CDR3 DNA reads TGTGCCAGCATCCAACGATGGCCCCGGACTGAAGCTTTCTTT. Protein sequence: CASIQRWPRTEAFF. Full variable domain (missing parts from reference TRBV3-1 and TRBJ1-1): DTAVSQTPKYLVTQMGNDKSIKCEQNLGHDTMYWYKQDSKKFLKIMFSYNNKELIINETVPNRFSPKSPDKAHLNLHINSLELGDSAVYFCASIQRWPRTEAFFGQGTRLTVV.

This chain connects TRBV6-6 to TRBJ2-3, with D tentatively TRBD2 (6 bases). The germline CDR1 and CDR2 sequences are MNHNY and SVGAGI (reference sequence). V shed 10 bases and J shed 12 bases, with 17 bases lying between them. CDR3 length: 11 amino acids. The CDR3 loop reads CAIARGTLQYF. The CDR3 bases are TGTGCCATCGCACGAGGGACTCTTCAGTATTTT.

The table lists this clonotype with a few counts. This sequence joins TRBV15 and TRBJ2-7, with D possibly matching TRBD1 (6 bases). The CDR3 runs 13 residues. CDR1 is LNHNV, CDR2 YYDKDF, per germline (reference sequence). V was pared by 5 bases and J by 2 bases, with 10 bases between. The CDR3 loop reads CATSARDTYEQYV. CDR3 DNA sequence: TGTGCCACCAGCGCCCGGGACACCTACGAGCAGTACGTC.

V gene TRBV20-1 combines with J gene TRBJ2-1; no clear D. This CDR3 spans 14 amino acids. Germline V gene data show CDR1 as DFQATT and CDR2 as SNEGSKA (reference sequence). Trimming left V 3 bases short and J 5 bases short, with 14 bases between. The CDR3 spells CSARGVGRNNEQFF. CDR3 coding DNA: TGCAGTGCTAGGGGCGTTGGGCGGAACAATGAGCAGTTCTTC.

The J gene is TRBJ1-2, the V gene TRBV6-5, with TRBD1 matching over 8 bases. V lost 5 bases and J lost 7; bases outside the gene matches: 15. CDR3 length equals 16 residues. Germline V gene data show CDR1 as MNHEY and CDR2 as SVGAGI. DNA for the CDR3: TGTGCCAGCAGTCTGGCCCCCGGACAGGGCAGGGTTGGCTACACCTTC. Amino acids: CASSLAPGQGRVGYTF.

V and J are TRBV28 and TRBJ1-2, with 10 bases matching TRBD1. CDR3 length equals 14 residues. After removal of 8 bases from V and 4 bases from J, the junction contained 7 bases not matched to a gene. Germline-derived CDR1 and CDR2 are MDHEN and SYDVKM. CDR3 coding DNA: TGTGCCAGCTTTCCGGGACAGGGGACCTATGGCTACACCTTC. As protein: CASFPGQGTYGYTF.

This rearrangement joins TRBV20-1 to TRBJ1-2; the D is unclear. Germline-derived CDR1 and CDR2 are DFQATT and SNEGSKA (reference sequence). V lost 6 bases to trimming and J lost 2 bases, with 7 bases between them. CDR3 length equals 11 residues. The CDR3 DNA sequence: TGCAGTGCCGGAGACAACTATGGCTACACCTTC. Amino acid sequence: CSAGDNYGYTF.

This clonotype was seen more than once but under ten times. The rearrangement joins TRBV7-8 to TRBJ2-5; D unclear. Trimming took off 3 bases at V and 1 base at J, with 6 bases between the two ends. Per the germline V gene, CDR1 is SGHVS and CDR2 is FQNEAQ. The CDR3 runs 13 residues. DNA of the CDR3: TGTGCCAGCAGCTTTTCTACCCAAGAGACCCAGTACTTC. Translated, it gives CASSFSTQETQYF.

The chain combines TRBV5-4 with TRBJ2-5; D perhaps matches TRBD2 (5 bases). This CDR3 contains 15 residues. Germline values: CDR1 SGHNT, CDR2 YYREEE (reference sequence). V dropped 7 bases and J dropped 9 bases, with 25 bases sitting between them. This CDR3 reads CASGPWEPSVGAQYF. Here the CDR3 DNA reads TGTGCCAGCGGCCCCTGGGAGCCCTCCGTAGGTGCCCAGTACTTC.

This clonotype occurred a few times. This chain links TRBV4-1 with TRBJ2-5; D gene uncertain. Germline V lookup: CDR1 MGHRA, CDR2 YSYEKL. With 2 bases removed from V and 4 bases from J, the gap between germline ends came to 8 bases. This CDR3 region has 13 residues. CDR3 in amino acids: CASSQKPIETQYF. The CDR3 DNA reads TGCGCCAGCAGCCAAAAACCGATAGAGACCCAGTACTTC.

CDR3 sequence (DNA): TGCGCCAGCAGCTTGGAGGGTGTCAATCAGCCCCAGCATTTT. It is translated as CASSLEGVNQPQHF. This chain uses TRBV5-1 with TRBJ1-5; D remains ambiguous. V lost 0 bases and J lost 3, with 7 bases in between. CDR1 SGHRS and CDR2 YFSETQ come from the germline V gene. This CDR3 contains 14 residues.